This T cell receptor beta chain was profiled in a study of T cell responses to AZD1222 COVID-19 vaccine. The repertoire was sequenced with immunoSEQ multiplex PCR; TCRdb's copy has only in-frame clones and lacks some. The data show hundreds of thousands of clones, almost 95% seen once. Broader study findings: CD4 TCRs covered the whole spike, strongest at regions 160-218 and 743-854. Most donors were white British and more were female, and clonal diversity was possibly underestimated.

A word on this clone: Its antigen is unidentified.

V was trimmed by 7 bases and J by 9 bases, leaving 19 bases between them. CDR3 length: 14 amino acids. CDR1 and CDR2 from the germline V gene are LNHDA and SQIVND (reference sequence). Doses given second, at about 4 or about 12 weeks, were pooled. This receptor was taken from an adult who received the AZD1222 COVID-19 vaccine. Sequencing was performed on peripheral blood, taken 28 days after the second AZD1222 dose. The V gene is TRBV19, the J gene TRBJ2-4; D remains unclear. In DNA, the CDR3 is TGTGCCAGTACCCTACCGGGCCGGTTAAGCATTCAGTACTTC. Protein product: CASTLPGRLSIQYF.